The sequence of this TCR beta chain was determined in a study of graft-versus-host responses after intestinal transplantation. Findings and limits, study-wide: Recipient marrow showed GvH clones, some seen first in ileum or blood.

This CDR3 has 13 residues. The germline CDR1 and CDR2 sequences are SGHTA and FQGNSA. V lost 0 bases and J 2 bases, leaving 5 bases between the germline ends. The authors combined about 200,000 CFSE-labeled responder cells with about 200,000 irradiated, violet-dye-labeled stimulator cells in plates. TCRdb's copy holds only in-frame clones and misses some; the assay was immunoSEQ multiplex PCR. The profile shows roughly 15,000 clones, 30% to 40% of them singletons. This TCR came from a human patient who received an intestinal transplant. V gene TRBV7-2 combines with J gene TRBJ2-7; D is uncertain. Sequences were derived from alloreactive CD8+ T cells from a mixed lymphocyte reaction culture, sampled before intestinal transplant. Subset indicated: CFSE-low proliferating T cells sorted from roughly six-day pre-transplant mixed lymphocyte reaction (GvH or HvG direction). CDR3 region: CASSLAEPYEQYF. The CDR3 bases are TGTGCCAGCAGCTTAGCGGAACCCTACGAGCAGTACTTC. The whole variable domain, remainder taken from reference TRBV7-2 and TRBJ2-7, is GAGVSQSPSNKVTEKGKDVELRCDPISGHTALYWYRQSLGQGLEFLIYFQGNSAPDKSGLPSDRFSAERTGGSVSTLTIQRTQQEDSAVYLCASSLAEPYEQYFGPGTRLTVT.